This TCR beta chain was retrieved from a study of T cells in Graves' hyperthyroidism and ophthalmopathy. Germline lookup yields CDR1 MNHNS and CDR2 SASEGT. V gave up 1 base and J gave up 6 bases, with 16 bases separating them. The CDR3 contains 16 residues. The source material, RNA transcripts, was used to amplify TCR beta CDR3 regions. TCR CDR3 regions were first amplified by RT-PCR with HTBI primers. TCRdb passed the multiplex PCR reads through MiXCR, listing each CDR3 protein once. This sample has some 350,000 distinct CDR3 sequences, with approximately 20% found just once. This clonotype was counted many times.

This chain connects TRBV6-1 to TRBJ1-5; TRBD1 might be the D (5 bases). The clonotype comes from a woman between 18 and 30 years old with Graves' hyperthyroidism. The sample was blood. DNA for the CDR3: TGTGCCAGCAGTGAAGTGAGTGGATCCGGGGGTCAGCCCCAGCATTTT. The encoded protein is CASSEVSGSGGQPQHF.